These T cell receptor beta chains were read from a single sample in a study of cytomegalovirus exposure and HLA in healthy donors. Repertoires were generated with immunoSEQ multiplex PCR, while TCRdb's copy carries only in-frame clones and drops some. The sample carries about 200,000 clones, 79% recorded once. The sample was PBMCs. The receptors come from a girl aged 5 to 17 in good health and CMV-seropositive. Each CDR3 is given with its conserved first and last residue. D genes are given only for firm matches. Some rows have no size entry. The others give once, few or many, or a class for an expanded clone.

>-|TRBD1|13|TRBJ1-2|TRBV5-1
CASRMTGDYGYTF
TGCGCCAGCAGAATGACAGGGGACTATGGCTACACCTTC
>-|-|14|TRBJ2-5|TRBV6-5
CASSYVSSQETQYF
TGTGCCAGCAGTTACGTTAGCAGCCAAGAGACCCAGTACTTC
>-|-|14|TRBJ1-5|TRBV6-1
CASSVFGTNQPQHF
TGTGCCAGCAGTGTTTTCGGGACAAATCAGCCCCAGCATTTT
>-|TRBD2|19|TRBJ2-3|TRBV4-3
CASSPTFPAGGPHTDTQYF
TGCGCCAGCAGCCCCACGTTTCCAGCGGGGGGGCCGCACACAGATACGCAGTATTTT
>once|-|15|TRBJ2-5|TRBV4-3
CASSQDYQGLETQYF
TGCGCCAGCAGCCAAGATTATCAGGGGTTGGAGACCCAGTACTTC
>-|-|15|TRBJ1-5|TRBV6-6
CASSPRMARDQPQHF
TGTGCCAGCAGTCCCCGCATGGCCCGGGATCAGCCCCAGCATTTT
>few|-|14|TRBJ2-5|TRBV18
CASSPPLGEETQYF
TGTGCCAGCTCACCTCCCCTCGGGGAAGAGACCCAGTACTTC
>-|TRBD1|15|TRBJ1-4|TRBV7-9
CASSPRQGSVEKLFF
TGTGCCAGCAGCCCTCGACAGGGGTCGGTCGAAAAACTGTTTTTT
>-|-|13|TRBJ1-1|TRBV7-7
CASSLFPDTEAFF
TGTGCCAGCAGCTTATTTCCGGACACTGAAGCTTTCTTT
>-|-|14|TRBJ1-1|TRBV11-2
CASSLVDSLGRAFF
TGTGCCAGCAGCTTAGTCGACAGCCTGGGAAGAGCTTTCTTT
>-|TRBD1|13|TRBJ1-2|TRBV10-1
CASSSDRVYGYTF
TGCGCCAGCAGTTCGGACAGGGTCTATGGCTACACCTTC
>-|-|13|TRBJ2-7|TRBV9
CASSSRGAYEQYF
TGTGCCAGCAGCAGCAGGGGGGCCTACGAGCAGTACTTC
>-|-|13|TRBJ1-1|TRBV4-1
CASSQGYSTEAFF
TGCGCCAGCAGCCAAGGGTACAGCACTGAAGCTTTCTTT
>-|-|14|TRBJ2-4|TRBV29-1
CSVGLPLAKNIQYF
TGCAGCGTGGGACTGCCACTAGCCAAAAACATTCAGTACTTC
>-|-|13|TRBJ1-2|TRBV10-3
CAISEFTGFGYTF
TGTGCCATCAGTGAGTTTACAGGGTTCGGCTACACCTTC
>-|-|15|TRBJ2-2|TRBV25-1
CASSESPGAGGELFF
TGTGCCAGCAGTGAATCCCCTGGGGCAGGCGGGGAGCTGTTTTTT
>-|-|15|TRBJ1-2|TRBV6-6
CASSTLGGSDYGYTF
TGTGCCAGCAGTACCCTTGGGGGCTCAGACTATGGCTACACCTTC
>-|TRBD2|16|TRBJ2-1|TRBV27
CASSFEVAGLRNEQFF
TGTGCCAGCAGTTTTGAGGTAGCGGGGCTCAGGAATGAGCAGTTCTTC
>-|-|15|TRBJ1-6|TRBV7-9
CASSLSLTANSPLHF
TGTGCCAGCAGCTTAAGTTTGACAGCGAATTCACCCCTCCACTTT
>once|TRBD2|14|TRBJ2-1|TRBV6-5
CASIRRGGNNEQFF
TGTGCCAGCATCCGGCGGGGGGGGAACAATGAGCAGTTCTTC
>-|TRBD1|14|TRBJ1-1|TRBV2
CASSEVWTGGEAFF
TGTGCCAGCAGTGAAGTCTGGACAGGGGGTGAAGCTTTCTTT
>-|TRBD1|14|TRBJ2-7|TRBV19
CASSPGQGTYEQYF
TGTGCCAGTAGTCCGGGACAGGGGACCTACGAGCAGTACTTC
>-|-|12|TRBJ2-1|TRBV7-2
CASSPRTRTGFF
TGTGCCAGCAGCCCACGCACTAGGACGGGGTTCTTC
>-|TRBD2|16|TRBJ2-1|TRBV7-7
CASSSTGLAGDNEQFF
TGTGCCAGCAGCTCAACGGGACTAGCGGGGGACAATGAGCAGTTCTTC
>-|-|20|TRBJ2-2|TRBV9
CASSVPQGGLWFWGTGELFF
TGTGCCAGCAGCGTACCCCAGGGTGGTCTCTGGTTCTGGGGCACCGGGGAGCTGTTTTTT
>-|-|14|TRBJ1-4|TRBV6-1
CASRRPSKGEKLFF
TGTGCCAGCAGAAGACCCTCCAAGGGGGAAAAACTGTTTTTT
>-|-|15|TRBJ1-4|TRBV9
CASSVSAGVNEKLFF
TGTGCCAGCAGCGTATCGGCAGGCGTTAATGAAAAACTGTTTTTT
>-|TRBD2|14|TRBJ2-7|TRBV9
CASRTSGEDYEQYF
TGTGCCAGCAGGACTAGCGGCGAAGACTACGAGCAGTACTTC
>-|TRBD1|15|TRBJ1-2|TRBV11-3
CASSPRTGWDYGYTF
TGTGCCAGCAGCCCCAGGACAGGCTGGGACTATGGCTACACCTTC
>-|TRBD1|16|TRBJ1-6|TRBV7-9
CASSVTGTGLGSPLHF
TGTGCCAGCAGCGTAACCGGGACAGGGCTTGGTTCACCCCTCCACTTT
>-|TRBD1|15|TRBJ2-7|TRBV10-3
CAIRGGQGASYEQYF
TGTGCCATCAGAGGGGGACAGGGGGCCTCCTACGAGCAGTACTTC
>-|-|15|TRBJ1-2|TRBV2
CASSGRRGANYGYTF
TGTGCCAGCAGCGGGAGGCGGGGGGCTAACTATGGCTACACCTTC
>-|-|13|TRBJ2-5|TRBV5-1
CASSPPGRETQYF
TGCGCCAGCAGCCCCCCAGGGAGGGAGACCCAGTACTTC
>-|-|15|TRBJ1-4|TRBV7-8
CASSLERGLNEKLFF
TGTGCCAGCAGCTTAGAGCGTGGCCTAAATGAAAAACTGTTTTTT